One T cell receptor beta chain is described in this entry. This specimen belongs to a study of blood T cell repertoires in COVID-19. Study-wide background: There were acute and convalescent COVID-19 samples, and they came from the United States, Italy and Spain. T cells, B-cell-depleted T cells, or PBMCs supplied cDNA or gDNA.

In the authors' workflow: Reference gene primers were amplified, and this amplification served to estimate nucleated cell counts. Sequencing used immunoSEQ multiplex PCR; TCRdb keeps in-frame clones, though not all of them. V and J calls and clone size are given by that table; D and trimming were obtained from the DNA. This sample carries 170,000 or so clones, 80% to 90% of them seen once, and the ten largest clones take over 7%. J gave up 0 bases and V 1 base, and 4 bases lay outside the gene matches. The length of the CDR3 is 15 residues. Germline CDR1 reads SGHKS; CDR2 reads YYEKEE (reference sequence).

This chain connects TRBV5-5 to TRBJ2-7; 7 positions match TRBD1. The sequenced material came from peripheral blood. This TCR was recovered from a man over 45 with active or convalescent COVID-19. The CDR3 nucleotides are TGTGCCAGCAGCTTGACAGGGGTCGCCTCCTACGAGCAGTACTTC. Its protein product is CASSLTGVASYEQYF.